The T cell receptor (beta chain) described here comes from a study of cytomegalovirus exposure and HLA in healthy donors. General observations from the study: The dataset shows that most TCR sequences were rare, while some public TCRs occurred in many donors. Cytomegalovirus association was assigned to some 160 TCR beta chains.

Germline CDR1 SEHNR, CDR2 FQNEAQ (reference sequence). The CDR3 covers 12 residues. V lost 5 bases and J 8 bases, leaving 11 bases between the germline ends. The PCR employed 60 Vbeta primers together with 13 Jbeta primers. Measured with immunoSEQ multiplex PCR; TCRdb has only the in-frame clones, and not every one. The top ten hold around 0.25% of the sample, which has more than 150,000 clones, roughly 80% seen once. As regards this clone: Its cognate antigen is unknown.

The receptor's source is a boy younger than 18 in good health and CMV-seronegative. V gene TRBV7-9 combines with J gene TRBJ2-3; tentative D call: TRBD1 (6 bases). The sample taken for sequencing was PBMCs. The CDR3 DNA is TGTGCCAGCAGCCCAGGGGTACCTACGCAGTATTTT. Amino acids: CASSPGVPTQYF.